This TCR beta chain was retrieved from a study of identical twins. The table lists this clonotype with many counts. Through template switching, a universal primer site was introduced, and the cDNA contained unique molecular identifiers. MiXCR, applied by TCRdb to the 5' RACE reads, yields one record per CDR3 protein. Here the sample spans a few hundred thousand distinct CDR3 sequences, over 8.5% being singletons. The same specimen was also included in a second study, on yellow fever vaccine responses in identical twins.

Sequencing input: CD8+ T cells sorted from blood. This TCR derives from a woman aged 18-30 years in good health.

For the CDR3, the DNA is TGCAGCGTTGGGGGCAGGACACCCTACGAGCAGTACTTC. Translated, it gives CSVGGRTPYEQYF. This rearrangement joins TRBV29-1 to TRBJ2-7; a possible D gene is TRBD1 (5 bases). The CDR3 is 13 residues long. The V and J ends lost 4 bases and 2 bases respectively, with 12 bases between them. Germline V gene sequence: CDR1 SQVTM, CDR2 ANQGSEA.